The 18 T cell receptor beta chains reported below all come from one sample, sequenced in a study of cytomegalovirus exposure and HLA in healthy donors. 13 Jbeta primers and 60 Vbeta primers were used for the PCR. Here immunoSEQ multiplex PCR was the method, and the copy in TCRdb shows in-frame clones only, minus some. The sample shows fewer than 75,000 clones, 75% to 85% of them seen only once. Sequenced: PBMCs. The receptor set was obtained from a man aged 25-45 years in good health and CMV-seronegative.

The chain uses TRBV7-2 and TRBJ2-1, with D tentatively TRBD1 (6 bases). CDR1 is SGHTA, CDR2 FQGNSA, per germline. The CDR3 is 15 amino acids. With 5 bases removed from V and 0 bases from J, the gap between germline ends came to 11 bases. In nucleotides, the CDR3 is TGTGCCAGCAGCATCACAGGGAGCTCCTACAATGAGCAGTTCTTC. It encodes CASSITGSSYNEQFF.

This clone has just a few counts. This chain connects TRBV6-1 to TRBJ1-5; 9 bases map to TRBD1. V was pared by 9 bases and J by 3 bases, with 3 bases of the junction left unmatched. This CDR3 has 13 residues. CDR1 is MNHNS and CDR2 is SASEGT in the germline V gene. The CDR3 is CASRDRVNQPQHF. The CDR3 DNA sequence: TGTGCCAGTCGGGACAGGGTCAATCAGCCCCAGCATTTT.

The rearrangement links TRBV6-6 to TRBJ1-2, with 7 bases matching TRBD1. This CDR3 has 13 residues. V lost 7 bases and J lost 3; bases outside the gene matches: 5. Germline lookup yields CDR1 MNHNY and CDR2 SVGAGI (reference sequence). CDR3 sequence: CASTLDRDYGYTF. In nucleotides, the CDR3 is TGTGCCAGCACTCTAGACAGGGACTATGGCTACACCTTC.

The V gene is TRBV6-5, the J gene TRBJ1-2; 7 bases line up with TRBD1. Germline V CDR1 and CDR2: MNHEY, SVGAGI. This CDR3 is built from 12 residues. After removal of 4 bases from V and 8 bases from J, the junction contained 4 bases not matched to a gene. The CDR3 loop is CASSSPGGGYTF. The CDR3 bases are TGTGCCAGCAGTTCCCCAGGGGGGGGCTACACCTTC.

This chain links TRBV9 with TRBJ2-1; TRBD2 agrees at 10 bases. The CDR3 is 16 residues long. V lost 4 bases and J lost 4; bases outside the gene matches: 8. The V gene's germline CDR1 is SGDLS and CDR2 YYNGEE. In DNA, the CDR3 is TGTGCCAGCAGCCCGGACCGGACTAGCGGTTACAATGAGCAGTTCTTC. Its protein product is CASSPDRTSGYNEQFF.

This chain joins TRBV30 and TRBJ2-1; 7 bases are a match to TRBD1. CDR1 is GTSNPN and CDR2 is SVGIG in the germline V gene (reference sequence). This CDR3 contains 16 residues. V lost 0 bases and J lost 2; bases outside the gene matches: 7. The CDR3 region has the DNA TGTGCCTGGAGTGTAGGGACAGCTTCGACCTACAATGAGCAGTTCTTC. Its translation is CAWSVGTASTYNEQFF. The full variable domain, in which reference TRBV30 and TRBJ2-1 provide the parts outside the CDR3, is SQTIHQWPATLVQPVGSPLSLECTVEGTSNPNLYWYRQAAGRGLQLLFYSVGIGQISSEVPQNLSASRPQDRQFILSSKKLLLSDSGFYLCAWSVGTASTYNEQFFGPGTRLTVL.

The chain couples TRBV5-1 to TRBJ2-7; D may be TRBD1 (6 bases). CDR1 is SGHRS, CDR2 YFSETQ, per germline. The germline V and J ends were trimmed by 3 bases and 2 bases, with 15 bases remaining between them. The CDR3 covers 15 residues. The CDR3 is CASSSQDSGPYEQYF. In DNA, the CDR3 is TGCGCCAGCAGCTCACAGGACAGCGGACCCTACGAGCAGTACTTC.

The V and J genes are TRBV27 and TRBJ1-2, with TRBD1 matching over 12 bases. With 5 bases clipped from V and 5 bases from J, the junction kept 12 bases outside the gene matches. CDR1 and CDR2 from the germline V gene are MNHEY and SMNVEV (reference sequence). The length of the CDR3 is 17 residues. CDR3 in DNA: TGTGCCAGCAGTCCGGGACAGGGGGCCTTTCCTCGGTATGGCTACACCTTC. It specifies CASSPGQGAFPRYGYTF.

The gene calls are TRBV12-5 and TRBJ2-3; 9 nucleotides align to TRBD2. There are 15 residues in the CDR3. In germline, CDR1 is LGHNT, CDR2 FRNRAP. Trimming cost V 3 bases and J 5 bases; bases outside gene matches: 6. CDR3 nucleotides: TGTGCTAGTGGTTTAGAGCGGGGGGTCAGAGATACGCAGTATTTT. Protein: CASGLERGVRDTQYF.

This clone was counted a single time. This chain connects TRBV6-4 to TRBJ1-5; the D is unclear. V was pared by 3 bases and J by 4 bases, with 10 bases between. Germline V lookup: CDR1 MRHNA, CDR2 SNTAGT. The CDR3 has 14 amino acids. This CDR3 reads CASSETPENQPQHF. CDR3 coding DNA: TGTGCCAGCAGTGAGACTCCGGAAAATCAGCCCCAGCATTTT.

This chain links TRBV6-4 with TRBJ2-3, with D possibly being TRBD1 (5 bases). Trimming took off 3 bases at V and 2 bases at J, with 9 bases between the two ends. Germline loops: CDR1 MRHNA, CDR2 SNTAGT. The CDR3 has 14 amino acids. CDR3 sequence: CASSDRGPTDTQYF. CDR3 bases: TGTGCCAGCAGTGATAGGGGCCCCACAGATACGCAGTATTTT.

The chain links TRBV7-6 to TRBJ2-7, with 11 nucleotides matching TRBD2. The CDR3 is made up of 14 amino acids. CDR1 is SGHVS, CDR2 FNYEAQ, per germline. Trimming took 4 bases from V and 5 from J; bases not matched to a gene: 4. CDR3 residues: CASSYSLAGDEQYF. The DNA for the CDR3 is TGTGCCAGCAGCTACTCACTAGCGGGGGACGAGCAGTACTTC.

The chain recombines TRBV27 with TRBJ1-5, with unresolved D. Germline assignment: CDR1 MNHEY and CDR2 SMNVEV (reference sequence). The CDR3 loop spans 9 amino acids. With 10 bases removed from V and 10 bases from J, the gap between germline ends came to 8 bases. CDR3 DNA sequence: TGTGCCACCCTATACCCCCAGCATTTT. It specifies CATLYPQHF.

V gene TRBV7-9 combines with J gene TRBJ1-3; the match to TRBD1 covers 8 bases. This CDR3 is 17 amino acids long. The V and J ends lost 3 bases and 4 bases, in that order; junction bases with no gene match: 11. Germline CDR1 is SEHNR and CDR2 is FQNEAQ (reference sequence). The CDR3 DNA is TGTGCCAGCAGCTTGATGGGCACGGACAGGGTAGGAAACACCATATATTTT. Translated: CASSLMGTDRVGNTIYF.

The rearrangement joins TRBV2 to TRBJ1-6, with TRBD1 matching 8 bases. Looked up from germline, CDR1 is SNHLY and CDR2 is FYNNEI. V shed 7 bases and J 9 bases; nucleotides not matched to a gene: 8. This CDR3 is 14 amino acids long. CDR3 sequence reads: CASTVTGGSSPLHF. CDR3 coding DNA: TGTGCCAGCACCGTAACAGGGGGAAGTTCACCCCTCCACTTT.

The chain is built from TRBV11-3 and TRBJ2-1; D is possibly TRBD2 (6 bases). The germline CDR1 and CDR2 sequences are SGHNT and YENEEA. The CDR3 has 14 amino acids. Trimming took 4 bases from V and 6 from J, leaving 13 bases between them. CDR3 sequence (DNA): TGTGCCAGCAGCTCCGGGGGAGCCTCCAATGAGCAGTTCTTC. Translated: CASSSGGASNEQFF.

The rearrangement joins TRBV25-1 to TRBJ2-7, with unresolved D. CDR1 is MGHDK, CDR2 SYGVNS, per germline. The length of the CDR3 is 14 residues. The ends were cut back, 0 bases at V and 3 bases at J, with 9 bases in the middle. The CDR3 reads CASSEYSGFYEQYF. CDR3 DNA: TGTGCCAGCAGTGAATATTCCGGGTTCTACGAGCAGTACTTC.

The chain is built from TRBV5-4 and TRBJ2-5; 8 nucleotides match TRBD2. J gave up 5 bases and V 5 bases, and 2 bases lay outside the gene matches. CDR1 SGHNT and CDR2 YYREEE come from the germline V gene (reference sequence). This CDR3 comprises 12 residues. The CDR3 DNA sequence: TGTGCCAGCAGTCGGGGGGGGGAGACCCAGTACTTC. This codes for CASSRGGETQYF.